A selection of T cell receptor beta chains follows, all from one sample in a study of cytomegalovirus exposure and HLA in healthy donors. Some clones are missing from TCRdb's copy, which holds only in-frame ones; the method was immunoSEQ multiplex PCR. The sample contains more than 85,000 clones, roughly 13% of which appear only once. Material for sequencing was PBMCs. The source of these receptors is a man aged 35 to 55 in good health and CMV-seropositive. Both conserved end residues are part of each CDR3. The order of the fields is V gene, J gene, clone size, D gene, CDR3 DNA, CDR3 protein. A D gene is named only where the DNA matches it firmly. A row's size may be missing; if present it is once, few, many or a size class.

V gene: TRBV19; J gene: TRBJ2-3; clone size: few; D gene: -; CDR3 DNA: TGTGCCAGTAGTCTTGGGGGAGGAACAGATACGCAGTATTTT; CDR3 protein: CASSLGGGTDTQYF
V gene: TRBV6-5; J gene: TRBJ1-2; clone size: -; D gene: -; CDR3 DNA: TGTGCCAGCAGTTACGGTCGGGGTTATGGCTACACCTTC; CDR3 protein: CASSYGRGYGYTF
V gene: TRBV10-3; J gene: TRBJ2-1; clone size: few; D gene: -; CDR3 DNA: TGTGCCATCAAGCAGGGAAATGAGCAGTTCTTC; CDR3 protein: CAIKQGNEQFF
V gene: TRBV11-3; J gene: TRBJ2-3; clone size: -; D gene: TRBD1; CDR3 DNA: TGTGCCAGCAGCGCCGGGACAGGGGTGGAGGGCACAGATACGCAGTATTTT; CDR3 protein: CASSAGTGVEGTDTQYF
V gene: TRBV12-5; J gene: TRBJ1-5; clone size: -; D gene: TRBD1; CDR3 DNA: TGTGCTAGTGGTTGGATGGACAGGGGAGGCAATCAGCCCCAGCATTTT; CDR3 protein: CASGWMDRGGNQPQHF
V gene: TRBV27; J gene: TRBJ2-1; clone size: few; D gene: TRBD2; CDR3 DNA: TGTGCCAGCAGTCAACCCCCTCAACTAGCGGGATCCTACAATGAGCAGTTCTTC; CDR3 protein: CASSQPPQLAGSYNEQFF
V gene: TRBV6-1; J gene: TRBJ1-5; clone size: few; D gene: -; CDR3 DNA: TGTGCCAGCAGGGACAGATCAAGGGAGCAGCCCCAGCATTTT; CDR3 protein: CASRDRSREQPQHF
V gene: TRBV7-7; J gene: TRBJ2-3; clone size: -; D gene: -; CDR3 DNA: TGTGCCAGCAGCTTGGCCCCTAGCACAGATACGCAGTATTTT; CDR3 protein: CASSLAPSTDTQYF
V gene: TRBV20-1; J gene: TRBJ2-5; clone size: -; D gene: -; CDR3 DNA: TGCAGCGGGACTCTTACCGAGACCCAGTACTTC; CDR3 protein: CSGTLTETQYF
V gene: TRBV5-1; J gene: TRBJ2-5; clone size: few; D gene: TRBD1; CDR3 DNA: TGCGCCAGCAGCCCCGGACAGGGAGAGGAGACCCAGTACTTC; CDR3 protein: CASSPGQGEETQYF
V gene: TRBV28; J gene: TRBJ2-5; clone size: few; D gene: TRBD2; CDR3 DNA: TGTGCCAGCATAACTAGCGGGATGGAGACCCAGTACTTC; CDR3 protein: CASITSGMETQYF
V gene: TRBV5-1; J gene: TRBJ2-5; clone size: -; D gene: TRBD1; CDR3 DNA: TGCGCCAGCAGCTTGGCCCAGGGGGCCGGTGAGACCCAGTACTTC; CDR3 protein: CASSLAQGAGETQYF
V gene: TRBV19; J gene: TRBJ1-1; clone size: few; D gene: TRBD1; CDR3 DNA: TGTGCCAGTAGTTTCCTCAGGGGGGCAAGGGACACTGAAGCTTTCTTT; CDR3 protein: CASSFLRGARDTEAFF
V gene: TRBV29-1; J gene: TRBJ2-3; clone size: few; D gene: -; CDR3 DNA: TGCAGCGTTGAAGACCTCACAGATACGCAGTATTTT; CDR3 protein: CSVEDLTDTQYF
V gene: TRBV19; J gene: TRBJ2-5; clone size: few; D gene: TRBD1; CDR3 DNA: TGTGCCAGTAGCAAGGGACAGACCCTCCAAGAGACCCAGTACTTC; CDR3 protein: CASSKGQTLQETQYF
V gene: TRBV7-9; J gene: TRBJ2-7; clone size: few; D gene: -; CDR3 DNA: TGTGCCAGCAGCTCCCTGGAGGGTTACGAGCAGTACTTC; CDR3 protein: CASSSLEGYEQYF
V gene: TRBV29-1; J gene: TRBJ1-5; clone size: few; D gene: -; CDR3 DNA: TGCAGCGTTGGGGGAGATCGTCAGCCCCAGCATTTT; CDR3 protein: CSVGGDRQPQHF
V gene: TRBV30; J gene: TRBJ2-2; clone size: -; D gene: -; CDR3 DNA: TGTGCCTGGAGTCAGCGGCGGTTGGGGACCGGGGAGCTGTTTTTT; CDR3 protein: CAWSQRRLGTGELFF
V gene: TRBV30; J gene: TRBJ2-3; clone size: few; D gene: TRBD2; CDR3 DNA: TGTGCCTGGAGTGTACGTCTAGCGGACTCAGATACGCAGTATTTT; CDR3 protein: CAWSVRLADSDTQYF
V gene: TRBV6-1; J gene: TRBJ2-3; clone size: few; D gene: -; CDR3 DNA: TGTGCCAGCAGGAGCGAGACCACAGATACGCAGTATTTT; CDR3 protein: CASRSETTDTQYF
V gene: TRBV7-9; J gene: TRBJ1-2; clone size: few; D gene: -; CDR3 DNA: TGTGCCAGCAGCCCCGCTTATTCTATAAACTATGGCTACACCTTC; CDR3 protein: CASSPAYSINYGYTF
V gene: TRBV28; J gene: TRBJ2-5; clone size: few; D gene: -; CDR3 DNA: TGTGCCAGTAAACCCCGGGGGTGGGAGACCCAGTACTTC; CDR3 protein: CASKPRGWETQYF
V gene: TRBV19; J gene: TRBJ1-2; clone size: few; D gene: -; CDR3 DNA: TGTGCCAGCAAGAGAACGGTGCAGGTTTATGGCTACACCTTC; CDR3 protein: CASKRTVQVYGYTF
V gene: TRBV13; J gene: TRBJ2-5; clone size: few; D gene: -; CDR3 DNA: TGTGCCAGCAGCTTGCTGGGGGGGGCTGGGGAGACCCAGTACTTC; CDR3 protein: CASSLLGGAGETQYF
V gene: TRBV25-1; J gene: TRBJ1-3; clone size: -; D gene: TRBD1; CDR3 DNA: TGTGCCAGCAGTGCTTGGGGACAGGGCTCTGGAAACACCATATATTTT; CDR3 protein: CASSAWGQGSGNTIYF
V gene: TRBV5-4; J gene: TRBJ2-2; clone size: -; D gene: TRBD2; CDR3 DNA: TGTGCCAGCCGTCCATTACTAGCGGCAAACACCGGGGAGCTGTTTTTT; CDR3 protein: CASRPLLAANTGELFF
V gene: TRBV1; J gene: TRBJ2-7; clone size: -; D gene: -; CDR3 DNA: TGCACCAGCAGCCCCTCGGCTAGGATCTACGAGCAGTCCTTC; CDR3 protein: CTSSPSARIYEQSF
V gene: TRBV10-1; J gene: TRBJ2-7; clone size: -; D gene: TRBD2; CDR3 DNA: TGCGCCCCCCCCAGCGGGAGGAGCGAGCAGTACTTC; CDR3 protein: CAPPSGRSEQYF
V gene: TRBV28; J gene: TRBJ2-7; clone size: few; D gene: TRBD2; CDR3 DNA: TGTGCCAGCAGTTTAGGACTAGCGGGGGAGCAGTACTTC; CDR3 protein: CASSLGLAGEQYF
V gene: TRBV28; J gene: TRBJ1-1; clone size: few; D gene: -; CDR3 DNA: TGTGCCAGCAGTTTAGACAGGCTGAACACTGAAGCTTTCTTT; CDR3 protein: CASSLDRLNTEAFF
V gene: TRBV5-1; J gene: TRBJ1-5; clone size: few; D gene: TRBD1; CDR3 DNA: TGCGCCAGCAGCTTGGTAGGGGGCGAGGTTCAGCCCCAGCATTTT; CDR3 protein: CASSLVGGEVQPQHF
V gene: TRBV19; J gene: TRBJ2-4; clone size: -; D gene: TRBD1; CDR3 DNA: TGTGCCAGTAGTTTAAGACAGGGGGAACTCAAAAACATTCAGTACTTC; CDR3 protein: CASSLRQGELKNIQYF
V gene: TRBV18; J gene: TRBJ2-1; clone size: few; D gene: -; CDR3 DNA: TGTGCCAGCTCACCCCGGACAGGAGGGGCCTACAATGAGCAGTTCTTC; CDR3 protein: CASSPRTGGAYNEQFF
V gene: TRBV7-9; J gene: TRBJ2-5; clone size: -; D gene: TRBD2; CDR3 DNA: TGTGCCAGCAGCTCTTGGACTAGCGGGAGGGCCGCGGAGACCCAGTACTTC; CDR3 protein: CASSSWTSGRAAETQYF
V gene: TRBV7-6; J gene: TRBJ1-5; clone size: -; D gene: TRBD1; CDR3 DNA: TGTGCCAGCAGCACAGGACAGGGCATGAGTCAGCCCCAGCATTTT; CDR3 protein: CASSTGQGMSQPQHF
V gene: TRBV19; J gene: TRBJ2-7; clone size: few; D gene: -; CDR3 DNA: TGTGCCAGTAGTATTGGCCAAAACGAGCAGTACTTC; CDR3 protein: CASSIGQNEQYF
V gene: TRBV6-5; J gene: TRBJ2-1; clone size: few; D gene: TRBD1; CDR3 DNA: TGTGCCAGCAGTCACAGGGGACGCGAGCAGTTCTTC; CDR3 protein: CASSHRGREQFF
V gene: TRBV5-5; J gene: TRBJ1-1; clone size: few; D gene: TRBD1; CDR3 DNA: TGTGCCAGCAGTCGGGACAGGGGGCTGGTCACTGAAGCTTTCTTT; CDR3 protein: CASSRDRGLVTEAFF
V gene: TRBV6-1; J gene: TRBJ1-5; clone size: few; D gene: -; CDR3 DNA: TGTGCCAGCAGATCAGGAGGGAGCAATCAGCCCCAGCATTTT; CDR3 protein: CASRSGGSNQPQHF
V gene: TRBV6-4; J gene: TRBJ2-3; clone size: many; D gene: -; CDR3 DNA: TGTGCCAGCAGTGTGGCGGAGAAGGATACGCAGTATTTT; CDR3 protein: CASSVAEKDTQYF
V gene: TRBV12-5; J gene: TRBJ1-5; clone size: few; D gene: -; CDR3 DNA: TGTGCTAGTGGCCCGAATCAGCCCCAGCATTTT; CDR3 protein: CASGPNQPQHF